These 8 T cell receptor beta chains came from one sample sequenced in a study of identical twins. From the 5' RACE reads, TCRdb called clonotypes with MiXCR, one entry per CDR3 protein. The sample yields hundreds of thousands of distinct CDR3 sequences, around 6.1% seen once. The sequenced sample was naive T cells sorted from blood. The receptors were sampled from a man younger than 35 in good health.

J is TRBJ1-1 and V is TRBV30; possibly TRBD1 for D (5 bases). The CDR3 runs 12 residues. With 5 bases removed from V and 1 base from J, the gap between germline ends came to 8 bases. CDR1 is GTSNPN and CDR2 is SVGIG in the germline V gene (reference sequence). This CDR3 reads CAWGQGNTEAFF. CDR3 DNA sequence: TGTGCCTGGGGTCAGGGGAACACTGAAGCTTTCTTT.

The chain is built from TRBV24-1 and TRBJ1-3; weak D call: TRBD1 (5 bases). V was trimmed by 0 bases and J by 0 bases, leaving 14 bases between them. The germline V gene has CDR1 KGHDR and CDR2 SFDVKD. The CDR3 spans 18 residues. The CDR3 nucleotides read TGTGCCACCAGTGATTTGCAATTCGTCGGGGCCTCTGGAAACACCATATATTTT. Residues: CATSDLQFVGASGNTIYF.

This clonotype was counted at least ten times. V gene TRBV29-1 combines with J gene TRBJ1-1, with D perhaps matching TRBD1 (6 bases). This CDR3 has 14 residues. Trimming pared 1 base from V and 3 bases from J, leaving 12 bases between. Germline CDR1 SQVTM, CDR2 ANQGSEA. CDR3 region: CSVEVGGGHTEAFF. CDR3 sequence (DNA): TGCAGCGTTGAAGTAGGGGGTGGCCACACTGAAGCTTTCTTT.

This clonotype was counted at least ten times. This CDR3 reads CASSQARQIPHSYNEQFF. The CDR3 nucleotides read TGTGCCAGCAGCCAAGCCAGACAGATCCCCCACTCCTACAATGAGCAGTTCTTC. The rearrangement links TRBV14 to TRBJ2-1; TRBD1 is a possible D gene (5 bases). Looked up from germline, CDR1 is SGHDN and CDR2 is FVKESK. The CDR3 has 18 residues. The V end was cut by 1 base, the J end by 0 bases, with 16 bases between.

This clonotype has more than one count but fewer than ten. This chain connects TRBV5-1 to TRBJ2-1, with a possible D match to TRBD2 (5 bases). In germline, CDR1 is SGHRS, CDR2 YFSETQ. The CDR3 covers 15 residues. The V gene lost 1 base and the J gene lost 4 bases, with 12 bases spanning the gap. This CDR3 is CASSLSGRTYNEQFF. The CDR3 DNA is TGCGCCAGCAGCTTGAGTGGGAGAACATACAATGAGCAGTTCTTC. Full variable domain (missing parts from reference TRBV5-1 and TRBJ2-1): KAGVTQTPRYLIKTRGQQVTLSCSPISGHRSVSWYQQTPGQGLQFLFEYFSETQRNKGNFPGRFSGRQFSNSRSEMNVSTLELGDSALYLCASSLSGRTYNEQFFGPGTRLTVL.

This clonotype occurred many times. The chain joins TRBV6-2 or TRBV6-3 to TRBJ1-5; D is uncertain. The germline V gene encodes CDR1 MNHEY and CDR2 SVGEGT. V was shortened by 4 bases and J by 2 bases, with 12 bases between the two germline ends. There are 15 residues in the CDR3. CDR3 DNA: TGTGCCAGCAGTTTCCTTGGACGGGGCAATCAGCCCCAGCATTTT. Amino acids: CASSFLGRGNQPQHF.

The rearrangement uses TRBV6-1 and TRBJ2-1; 7 nucleotides match TRBD1. CDR3 length equals 16 residues. The germline CDR1 and CDR2 sequences are MNHNS and SASEGT. V lost 5 bases to trimming and J lost 0 bases; unmatched junction nucleotides: 7. CDR3 sequence reads: CASSRTQGVSYNEQFF. The CDR3 nucleotides read TGTGCCAGCAGTCGCACTCAGGGGGTCTCCTACAATGAGCAGTTCTTC.

The J gene is TRBJ2-6, the V gene TRBV5-1, with TRBD2 matching 14 bases. The CDR3 length is 18 residues. V lost 4 bases to trimming and J lost 2 bases; unmatched junction nucleotides: 5. Germline V gene sequence: CDR1 SGHRS, CDR2 YFSETQ. In nucleotides, the CDR3 is TGCGCCAGCAGCGAGGGACTAGCGGGAGTTCCTGGGGCCAACGTCCTGACTTTC. Protein sequence: CASSEGLAGVPGANVLTF.